This TCR beta chain came from a study of shared clonotypes between healthy human individuals. Generated by immunoSEQ multiplex PCR, the TCRdb table keeps only in-frame clones and is missing some. Altogether hundreds of thousands of clones are present, around 77% being singletons, with the ten largest covering around 11%. Germline V gene lookup returns CDR1 SGHVS and CDR2 FQNEAQ. V shed 3 bases and J shed 5 bases, with 10 bases lying between them. This CDR3 comprises 13 residues. This TCR was recovered from a woman aged 40 to 50 in good health. Some clones in this sample may be carry-over from other donors' samples. Sequencing input: PBMCs. This sequence joins TRBV7-8 and TRBJ2-5; tentatively, D is TRBD2 (6 bases). DNA of the CDR3: TGTGCCAGCAGCTTCGCAGGAGGGGAGACCCAGTACTTC. Translation gives CASSFAGGETQYF.